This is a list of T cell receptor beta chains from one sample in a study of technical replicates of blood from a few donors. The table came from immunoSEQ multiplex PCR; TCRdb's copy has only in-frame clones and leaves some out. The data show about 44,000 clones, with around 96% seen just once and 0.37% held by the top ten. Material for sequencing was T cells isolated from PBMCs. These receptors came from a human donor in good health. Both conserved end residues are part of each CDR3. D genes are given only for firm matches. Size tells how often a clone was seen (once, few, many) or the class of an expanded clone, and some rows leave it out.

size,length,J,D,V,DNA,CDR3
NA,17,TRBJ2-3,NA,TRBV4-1,TGCGCCAGCAGCCAAGATTTCGGCCACGTCGGGGCAGATACGCAGTATTTT,CASSQDFGHVGADTQYF
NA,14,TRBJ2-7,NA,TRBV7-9,TGTGCCAGCAGGCCCCTCGGAGAGCCCTACGAGCAGTACTTC,CASRPLGEPYEQYF
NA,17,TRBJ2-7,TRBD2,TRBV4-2,TGTGCCAGCAGCCAAGTGGCGACTAGCGGGAGACCCTACGAGCAGTACTTC,CASSQVATSGRPYEQYF
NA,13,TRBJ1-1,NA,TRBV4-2,TGTGCCAGCAGCCAAGATTTCCGAGAGGTTGCTTTCTTT,CASSQDFREVAFF
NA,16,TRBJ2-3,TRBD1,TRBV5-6,TGTGCCAGCAGCCAACTTGACAGGGGAGAGACAGATACGCAGTATTTT,CASSQLDRGETDTQYF
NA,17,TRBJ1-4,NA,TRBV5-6,TGTGCCAGCAGCTGGAGACAGGTAGTTGCAACTAATGAAAAACTGTTTTTT,CASSWRQVVATNEKLFF
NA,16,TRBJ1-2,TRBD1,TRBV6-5,TGTGCCAGCAGTTACGGGCCGGGACAGGGTCCTTATGGCTACACCTTC,CASSYGPGQGPYGYTF
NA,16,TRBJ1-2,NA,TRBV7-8,TGTGCCAGCAGCTTAGCCTACCCCGGGCAGGGGTATGGCTACACCTTC,CASSLAYPGQGYGYTF
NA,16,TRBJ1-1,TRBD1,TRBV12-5,TGTGCTAGTGGTTTGGTAGTAGGGGGCATGAACACTGAAGCTTTCTTT,CASGLVVGGMNTEAFF
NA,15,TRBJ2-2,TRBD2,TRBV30,TGTGCCTGGAGTCGAGGGAGCGGGAGATCCGGGGAGCTGTTTTTT,CAWSRGSGRSGELFF
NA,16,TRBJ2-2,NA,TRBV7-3,TGTGCCAGCAGCTTACGCCCCGACAGCAACACCGGGGAGCTGTTTTTT,CASSLRPDSNTGELFF
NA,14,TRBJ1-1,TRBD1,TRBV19,TGTGCCAGTAGTCCGGGACAGTTGAACACTGAAGCTTTCTTT,CASSPGQLNTEAFF
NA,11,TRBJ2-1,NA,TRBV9,TGTGCCAGCAGCGGAGGGAATGAGCAGTTCTTC,CASSGGNEQFF
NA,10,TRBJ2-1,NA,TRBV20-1,TGCAGTGCGGACTTCAATGAGCAGTTCTTC,CSADFNEQFF
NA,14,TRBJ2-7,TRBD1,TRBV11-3,TGTGCCAGCAGCCTAGGGACAGGGGGTTACGAGCAGTACTTC,CASSLGTGGYEQYF
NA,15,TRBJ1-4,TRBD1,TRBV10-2,TGCGCCAGCAGTGAGACGGGACAGGGGGGTGAAAAACTGTTTTTT,CASSETGQGGEKLFF
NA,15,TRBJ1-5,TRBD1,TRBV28,TGTGCCAGCAGCCAACACCAGGGGGCGAATCAGCCCCAGCATTTT,CASSQHQGANQPQHF
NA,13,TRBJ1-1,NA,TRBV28,TGTGCCAGCAGTTCCCCGGTTCCTGAGGAAGCTTTCTTT,CASSSPVPEEAFF
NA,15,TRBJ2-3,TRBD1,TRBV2,TGTGCCAGCAGTGACCTGACAGGGGGAGGGGATACGCAGTATTTT,CASSDLTGGGDTQYF
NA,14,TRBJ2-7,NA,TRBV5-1,TGCGCCAGCAGCTCGGGGTTGGGTTTCAACGAGCAGTACTTC,CASSSGLGFNEQYF
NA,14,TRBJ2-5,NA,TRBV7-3,TGTGCCAGCAGCTTTCAGGGGTCCCAAGAGACCCAGTACTTC,CASSFQGSQETQYF
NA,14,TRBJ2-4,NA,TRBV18,TGTGCCAGCTCACCAACAGCAGGCAAAAACATTCAGTACTTC,CASSPTAGKNIQYF
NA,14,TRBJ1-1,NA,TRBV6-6,TGTGCCAGCAGTTCGTCAGATCGGAACACTGAAGCTTTCTTT,CASSSSDRNTEAFF
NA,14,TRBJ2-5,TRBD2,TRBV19,TGTGCCAGTAGTCCGCTGACTAGCGGAGAGACCCAGTACTTC,CASSPLTSGETQYF
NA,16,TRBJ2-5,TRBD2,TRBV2,TGTGCCAGCAGTGAATTTGCGGGAGGGCCTCGAGAGACCCAGTACTTC,CASSEFAGGPRETQYF
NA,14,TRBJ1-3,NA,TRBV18,TGTGCCAGCTCACCAGGGGACAACACAAACACCATATATTTT,CASSPGDNTNTIYF
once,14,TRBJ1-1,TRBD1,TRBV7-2,TGTGCCAGCAGCTCGGGACAGGGGGCGACTGAAGCTTTCTTT,CASSSGQGATEAFF
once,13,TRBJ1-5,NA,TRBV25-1,TGTGCCAGCAGTGACAGGAGCAATCAGCCCCAGCATTTT,CASSDRSNQPQHF
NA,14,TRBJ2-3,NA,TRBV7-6,TGTGCCAGCAGCTTAGGAGTCTCCACAGATACGCAGTATTTT,CASSLGVSTDTQYF
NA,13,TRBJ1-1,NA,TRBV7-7,TGTGCTAGCAGCTTAGTTACGGGTGGGGAAGCTTTCTTT,CASSLVTGGEAFF
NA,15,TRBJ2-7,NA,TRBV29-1,TGCAGCGTTGAATTGGGGCTGGTAGGCGGCTACGAGCAGTACTTC,CSVELGLVGGYEQYF
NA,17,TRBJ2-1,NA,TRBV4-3,TGCGCCAGCAGCCAAGTGGCTAGTTCGTACTCCTACAATGAGCAGTTCTTC,CASSQVASSYSYNEQFF
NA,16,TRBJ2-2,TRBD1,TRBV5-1,TGCGCCAGCAGCATCGGACAGGGCAGGGACACCGGGGAGCTGTTTTTT,CASSIGQGRDTGELFF
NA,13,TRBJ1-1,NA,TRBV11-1,TGTGCCAGCAGCCGGACCCAGGGCACTGAAGCTTTCTTT,CASSRTQGTEAFF
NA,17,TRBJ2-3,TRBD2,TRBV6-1,TGTGCCAGCAGTGAAATTGGTAGCGGGGACAGCACAGATACGCAGTATTTT,CASSEIGSGDSTDTQYF
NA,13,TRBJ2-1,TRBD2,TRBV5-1,TGCGCCAGCGTCACTAGCGGACTCAATGAGCAGTTCTTC,CASVTSGLNEQFF
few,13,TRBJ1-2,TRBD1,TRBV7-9,TGTGCCAGCAGCCCGACAGGGGACTATGGCTACACCTTC,CASSPTGDYGYTF